The sequence of this T cell receptor (beta chain) was determined in a study of CD8 T cells in ankylosing spondylitis. Germline values: CDR1 MGHRA, CDR2 YSYEKL. The V end was cut by 1 base, the J end by 7 bases, with 11 bases between. This CDR3 is built from 14 residues. TCRdb called the 5' RACE reads again in MiXCR, with one record for every CDR3 protein. The data contain under 300,000 distinct CDR3 sequences, approximately 12% of them seen just once; the ten biggest clones take up 6% to 8.5%. There are a few counts of this clonotype. Sample: blood, either unsorted or a sorted T cell fraction (not recorded which). The genes are TRBV4-1 and TRBJ1-5; D is possibly TRBD1 (5 bases). The sequence was obtained from a male donor with ankylosing spondylitis or in good health (not recorded which). In nucleotides, the CDR3 is TGCGCCAGCAGCCAAGGCGAGGGGCCCCAGCCCCAGCATTTT. It translates to CASSQGEGPQPQHF.